This T cell receptor beta chain was observed in a study of T cell changes during pregnancy in multiple sclerosis. Assay: immunoSEQ multiplex PCR; the TCRdb copy retains only in-frame clones and omits some. Seen here are tens of thousands of clones, around nine tenths observed once, and the top ten hold 3.5% to 4.5%. Trimming stripped 0 bases from V and 4 bases from J, with 13 bases between. The CDR3 has 15 amino acids. Germline V gene sequence: CDR1 LNHNV, CDR2 YYDKDF (reference sequence). Here the sequenced sample was peripheral blood, taken after pregnancy. V and J are TRBV15 and TRBJ2-7; perhaps TRBD1 as D (5 bases). The TCR originated in a female donor in good health, enrolled as a control in a pregnancy study. The DNA of the CDR3 is TGTGCCACCAGCAGAGAGGCGACAGCTGGATACGAGCAGTACTTC. Translation gives CATSREATAGYEQYF.